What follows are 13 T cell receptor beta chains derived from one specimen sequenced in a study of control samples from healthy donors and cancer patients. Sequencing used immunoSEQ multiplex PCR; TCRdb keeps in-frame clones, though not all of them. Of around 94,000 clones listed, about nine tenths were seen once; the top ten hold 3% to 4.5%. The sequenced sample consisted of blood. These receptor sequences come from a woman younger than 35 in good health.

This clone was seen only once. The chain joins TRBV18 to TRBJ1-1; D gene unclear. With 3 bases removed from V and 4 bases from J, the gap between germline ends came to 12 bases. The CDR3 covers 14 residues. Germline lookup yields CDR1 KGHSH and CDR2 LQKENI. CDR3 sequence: CASSPQREATEAFF. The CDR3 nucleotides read TGTGCCAGCTCACCTCAGCGGGAGGCCACTGAAGCTTTCTTT.

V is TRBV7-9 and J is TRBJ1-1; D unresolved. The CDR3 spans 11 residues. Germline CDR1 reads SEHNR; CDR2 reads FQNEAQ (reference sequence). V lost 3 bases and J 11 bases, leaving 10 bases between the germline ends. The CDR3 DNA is TGTGCCAGCAGCTTCGTCATGGGGGCTTTCTTT. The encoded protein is CASSFVMGAFF.

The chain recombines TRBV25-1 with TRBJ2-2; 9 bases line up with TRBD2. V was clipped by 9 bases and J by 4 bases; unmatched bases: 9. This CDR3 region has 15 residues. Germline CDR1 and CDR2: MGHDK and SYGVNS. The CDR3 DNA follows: TGTGCCAGTAACCAAGCGGGGGGCGGCACCGGGGAGCTGTTTTTT. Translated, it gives CASNQAGGGTGELFF.

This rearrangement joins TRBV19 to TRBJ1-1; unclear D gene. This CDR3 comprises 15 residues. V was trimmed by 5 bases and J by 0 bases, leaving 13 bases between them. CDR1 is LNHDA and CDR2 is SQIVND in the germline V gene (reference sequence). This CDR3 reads CASSPQRTLNTEAFF. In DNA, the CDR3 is TGTGCCAGTAGTCCGCAAAGGACTTTGAACACTGAAGCTTTCTTT.

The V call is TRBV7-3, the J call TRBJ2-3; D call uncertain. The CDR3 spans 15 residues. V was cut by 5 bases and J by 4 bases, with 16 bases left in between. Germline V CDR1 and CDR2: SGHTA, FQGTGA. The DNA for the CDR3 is TGTGCCAGCAGCCCCAATCTGGCAGGACCAGATACGCAGTATTTT. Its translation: CASSPNLAGPDTQYF.

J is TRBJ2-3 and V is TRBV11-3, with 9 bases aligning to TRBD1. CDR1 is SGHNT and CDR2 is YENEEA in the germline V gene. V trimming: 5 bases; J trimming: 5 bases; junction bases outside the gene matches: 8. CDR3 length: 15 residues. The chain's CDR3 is CASSMGDRVVDTQYF. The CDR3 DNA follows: TGTGCCAGCAGCATGGGGGACAGGGTAGTAGATACGCAGTATTTT. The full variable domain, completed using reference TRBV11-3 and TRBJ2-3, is EAGVVQSPRYKIIEKKQPVAFWCNPISGHNTLYWYLQNLGQGPELLIRYENEEAVDDSQLPKDRFSAERLKGVDSTLKIQPAELGDSAVYLCASSMGDRVVDTQYFGPGTRLTVL.

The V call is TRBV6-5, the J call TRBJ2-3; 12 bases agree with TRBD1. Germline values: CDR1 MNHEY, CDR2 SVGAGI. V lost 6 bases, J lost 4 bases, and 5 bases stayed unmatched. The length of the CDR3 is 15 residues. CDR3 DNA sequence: TGTGCCAGCAGCGCGGGACAGGGGGCCGCAGATACGCAGTATTTT. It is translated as CASSAGQGAADTQYF.

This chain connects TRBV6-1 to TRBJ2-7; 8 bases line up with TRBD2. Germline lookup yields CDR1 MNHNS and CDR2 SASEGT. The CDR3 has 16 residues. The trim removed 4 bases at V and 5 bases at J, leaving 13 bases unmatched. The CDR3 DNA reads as TGTGCCAGCAGTGTTAAGTTGGCTAGCGGGTTTCACGAGCAGTACTTC. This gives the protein CASSVKLASGFHEQYF.

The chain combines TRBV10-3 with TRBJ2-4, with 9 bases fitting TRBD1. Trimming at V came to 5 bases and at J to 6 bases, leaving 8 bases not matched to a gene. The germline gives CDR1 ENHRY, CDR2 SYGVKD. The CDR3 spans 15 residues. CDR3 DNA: TGTGCCATCAGTACCGGGACAGGGTCGGGAAACATTCAGTACTTC. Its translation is CAISTGTGSGNIQYF.

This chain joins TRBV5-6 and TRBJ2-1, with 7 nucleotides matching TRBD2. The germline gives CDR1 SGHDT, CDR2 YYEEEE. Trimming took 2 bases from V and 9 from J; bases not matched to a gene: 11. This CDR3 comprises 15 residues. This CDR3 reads CASSLEGLKYAEQFF. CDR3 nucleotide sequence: TGTGCCAGCAGCTTAGAGGGACTAAAGTATGCTGAGCAGTTCTTC. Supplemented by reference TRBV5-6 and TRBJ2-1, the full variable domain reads DAGVTQSPTHLIKTRGQQVTLRCSPKSGHDTVSWYQQALGQGPQFIFQYYEEEERQRGNFPDRFSGHQFPNYSSELNVNALLLGDSALYLCASSLEGLKYAEQFFGPGTRLTVL.

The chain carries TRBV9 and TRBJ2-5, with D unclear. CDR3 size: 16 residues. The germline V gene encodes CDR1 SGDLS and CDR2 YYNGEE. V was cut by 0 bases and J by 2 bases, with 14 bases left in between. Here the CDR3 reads CASSVGGSPWQETQYF. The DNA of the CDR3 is TGTGCCAGCAGCGTAGGTGGCTCTCCCTGGCAAGAGACCCAGTACTTC. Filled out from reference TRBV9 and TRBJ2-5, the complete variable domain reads DSGVTQTPKHLITATGQRVTLRCSPRSGDLSVYWYQQSLDQGLQFLIQYYNGEERAKGNILERFSAQQFPDLHSELNLSSLELGDSALYFCASSVGGSPWQETQYFGPGTRLLVL.

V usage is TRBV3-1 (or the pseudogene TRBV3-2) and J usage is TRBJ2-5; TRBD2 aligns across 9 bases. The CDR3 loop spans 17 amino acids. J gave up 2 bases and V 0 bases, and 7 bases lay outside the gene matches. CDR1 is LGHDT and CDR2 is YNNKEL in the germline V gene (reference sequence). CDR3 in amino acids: CASSQELAGLPQETQYF. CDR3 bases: TGTGCCAGCAGCCAAGAACTAGCGGGCCTCCCTCAAGAGACCCAGTACTTC.

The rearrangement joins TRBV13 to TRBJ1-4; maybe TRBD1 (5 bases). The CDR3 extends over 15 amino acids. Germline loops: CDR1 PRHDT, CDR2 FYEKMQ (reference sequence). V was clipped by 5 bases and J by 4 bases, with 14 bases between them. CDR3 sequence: CASSGPGRLNEKLFF. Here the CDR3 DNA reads TGTGCCAGCAGCGGACCGGGACGGCTTAATGAAAAACTGTTTTTT.